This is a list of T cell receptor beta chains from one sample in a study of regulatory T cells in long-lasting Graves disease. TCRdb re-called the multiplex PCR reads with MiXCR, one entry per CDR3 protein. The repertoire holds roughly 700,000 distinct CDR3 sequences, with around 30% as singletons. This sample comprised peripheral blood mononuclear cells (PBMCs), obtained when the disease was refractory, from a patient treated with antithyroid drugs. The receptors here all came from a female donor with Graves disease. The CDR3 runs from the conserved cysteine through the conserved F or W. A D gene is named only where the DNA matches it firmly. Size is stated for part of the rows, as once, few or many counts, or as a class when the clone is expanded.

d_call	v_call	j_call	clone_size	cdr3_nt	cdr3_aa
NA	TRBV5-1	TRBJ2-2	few	TGCGCCAGCAGCTACGAGGGTTGGTCGGGGCTGTTTTTT	CASSYEGWSGLFF
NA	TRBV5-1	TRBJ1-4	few	TGCGCCAGCAGCTTCTCAAACGGGAATGAAAAACTGTTTTTT	CASSFSNGNEKLFF
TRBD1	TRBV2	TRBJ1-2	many	TGTGCCAGCAGACAGGGGGTCGGCTACACCTTC	CASRQGVGYTF
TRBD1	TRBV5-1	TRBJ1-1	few	TGCGCCAGCAGCATAGACAGGGATCTTGGTGAAGCTTTCTTT	CASSIDRDLGEAFF
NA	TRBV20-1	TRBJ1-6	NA	TGCAGTGCTAGAGTCTTGCGGGACGGAAATTCACCCCTCCACTTT	CSARVLRDGNSPLHF
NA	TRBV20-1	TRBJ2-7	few	TGCAGTGCTAGGGGGCCGACGGGGAGCTCCTACGAGCAGTACTTC	CSARGPTGSSYEQYF
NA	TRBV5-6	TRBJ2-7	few	TGTGCCAGCAGCCCCCAGGGATTCTCCTACGAGCAGTACTTC	CASSPQGFSYEQYF
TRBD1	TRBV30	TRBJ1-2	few	TGTGCCTGGAGTGCAACAGGGGGGATTTTCGGCTACACCTTC	CAWSATGGIFGYTF
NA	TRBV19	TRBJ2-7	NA	TGTGCCAGTAGTACAACCAGGGATCGCGAGCAGTACTTC	CASSTTRDREQYF
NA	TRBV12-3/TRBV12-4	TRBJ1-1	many	TGTGCCAGCAGTTTGGGACACGCGAACACTGAAGCTTTCTTT	CASSLGHANTEAFF
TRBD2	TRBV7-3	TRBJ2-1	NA	TGTGCCAGCAGCTGGACTAGCGGGGGGACCAATGAGCAGTTCTTC	CASSWTSGGTNEQFF
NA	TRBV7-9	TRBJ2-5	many	TGTGCCAGCAGCCCGACTGGTAGGCAAGAGACCCAGTACTTC	CASSPTGRQETQYF
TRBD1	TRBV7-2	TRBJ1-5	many	TGTGCCAGCAGCACAGGGGGCGGATATCAGCCCCAGCATTTT	CASSTGGGYQPQHF
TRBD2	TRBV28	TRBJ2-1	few	TGTGCCAGCAGCCAGCGGGAGGAGGGGCAGTTCTTC	CASSQREEGQFF
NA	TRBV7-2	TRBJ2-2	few	TGTGCCAGCACCCCTTGGACCGGGGAGCTGTTTTTT	CASTPWTGELFF
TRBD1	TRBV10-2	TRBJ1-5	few	TGCGCCAGCAGTGAGAGGGCAGGGGGCTTGGGCAATCAGCCCCAGCATTTT	CASSERAGGLGNQPQHF
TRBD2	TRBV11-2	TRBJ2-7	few	TGTGCCAGCAGTGCCTGGGGACTAGCGGGAAACGAGCAGTACTTC	CASSAWGLAGNEQYF
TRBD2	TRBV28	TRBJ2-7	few	TGTGCCAGCACCGGATCCGGGACTAGTGCCTACTACGAGCAGTACTTC	CASTGSGTSAYYEQYF
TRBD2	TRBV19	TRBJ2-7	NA	TGTGCCAGTAGTTGGAGCGGGGGGAGCTCCTACGAGCAGTACTTC	CASSWSGGSSYEQYF
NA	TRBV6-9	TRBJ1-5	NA	TGTGCCAGCAGTTACTCGAAATCGCGGGATTTTGGCAATCAGCCCCAGCATTTT	CASSYSKSRDFGNQPQHF
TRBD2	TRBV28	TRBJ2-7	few	TGTGCCAGCAGTTTCGGGGTAGCGGGAGACTACGAGCAGTACTTC	CASSFGVAGDYEQYF
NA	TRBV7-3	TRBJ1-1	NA	TGTGCCAGCAGCTTAGGGGGGGGGAGGGAGCCGGACACTGAAGCTTTCTTT	CASSLGGGREPDTEAFF
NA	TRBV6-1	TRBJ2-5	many	TGTGCCAGCAGTGAAGCAACGGTGGAGACCCAGTACTTC	CASSEATVETQYF
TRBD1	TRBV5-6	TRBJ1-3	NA	TGTGCCAGCAGCTTGGGACAGGGTGTCAACACCATATATTTT	CASSLGQGVNTIYF
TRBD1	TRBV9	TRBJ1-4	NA	TGTGCCAGCAGCCCCCGACAGGGGATTATTGAAAAACTGTTTTTT	CASSPRQGIIEKLFF
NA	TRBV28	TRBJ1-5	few	TGTGCCACCTGGGTATCTAATCAGCCCCAGCATTTT	CATWVSNQPQHF
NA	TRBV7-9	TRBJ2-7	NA	TGTGCCAGCAGCTTAGTGAGCCTCCCCCACGAGCAGTACTTC	CASSLVSLPHEQYF
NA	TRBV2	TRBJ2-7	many	TGTGCCAGCAGGCTACAAGCTACCTCCTACGAGCAGTACTTC	CASRLQATSYEQYF
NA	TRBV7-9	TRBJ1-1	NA	TGTGCCAGCAGCAATCCACCGGTGGGCACTGAAGCTTTCTTT	CASSNPPVGTEAFF
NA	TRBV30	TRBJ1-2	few	TGTGCCTGGAGTGTAGGCCAGGAGTATGGCTACACCTTC	CAWSVGQEYGYTF
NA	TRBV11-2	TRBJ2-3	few	TGTGCCAGCAGCCCATTGGTCGGCCTCACAGATACGCAGTATTTT	CASSPLVGLTDTQYF
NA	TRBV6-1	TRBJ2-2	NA	TGTGCCAGCGCGGGACATTCGAACACCGGGGAGCTGTTTTTT	CASAGHSNTGELFF
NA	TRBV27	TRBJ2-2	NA	TGTGCCAGCAGTCCTCGGGCAAGAGGGGAAACCGGGGAGCTGTTTTTT	CASSPRARGETGELFF
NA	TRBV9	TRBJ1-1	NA	TGTGCCAGCAGCGTCGGGTCAAGTGGAGGGTCCACTGAAGCTTTCTTT	CASSVGSSGGSTEAFF
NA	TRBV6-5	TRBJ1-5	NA	TGTGCCAGCAGTTACTCAACAGCCGCGGGACAGCCCCAGCATTTT	CASSYSTAAGQPQHF
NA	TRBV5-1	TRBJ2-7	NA	TGCGCCAGCAGCGCCGACGTTACCTCCTACGAGCAGTACTTC	CASSADVTSYEQYF
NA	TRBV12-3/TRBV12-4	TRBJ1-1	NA	TGTGCCAGCAGTTTTGTCGGAGGGAAAGCTTTCTTT	CASSFVGGKAFF
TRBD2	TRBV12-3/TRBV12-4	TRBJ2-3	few	TGTGCCAGCAGGGTAGCGGGTAATACAGATACGCAGTATTTT	CASRVAGNTDTQYF
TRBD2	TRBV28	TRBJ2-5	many	TGTGCCAGCAGAGCCAGGTGGCTAGCGGGAATGGGGTACCAAGAGACCCAGTACTTC	CASRARWLAGMGYQETQYF
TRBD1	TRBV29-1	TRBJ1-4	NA	TGCAGCGCCCTTGGGACAGGGGATTTTGAAAAACTGTTTTTT	CSALGTGDFEKLFF
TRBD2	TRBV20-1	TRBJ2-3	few	TGCAGTGCTAGAGACCCGGCCGCGGGGGATGCAGATACGCAGTATTTT	CSARDPAAGDADTQYF
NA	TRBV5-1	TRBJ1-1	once	TGCGCCAGCGGTATTATGAACACTGAAGCTTTCTTT	CASGIMNTEAFF
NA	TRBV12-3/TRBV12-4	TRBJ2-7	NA	TGTGCCAGCAGTTTGGGTTCTCCCCAGTACTTC	CASSLGSPQYF